The 22 T cell receptor beta chains below were found in one sample sequenced in a study of T cell repertoires in cytomegalovirus infection. The antigens for these receptors are not known. TCRdb re-derived calls from the reads in MiXCR, one entry per CDR3 protein. Here the sample spans hundreds of thousands of distinct CDR3 sequences, about a third being singletons. The sample here was cultured CD8+ T cells from PBMCs, taken from culture after CMV antigen stimulation. The receptors shown here come from a human donor in good health (CMV status not recorded). Some clones in this sample may be carry-over from other donors' samples.

J is TRBJ1-1 and V is TRBV15; no reliable D call. Trimming took 6 bases from V and 6 from J, leaving 11 bases between them. In germline, CDR1 is LNHNV, CDR2 YYDKDF (reference sequence). The CDR3 totals 12 residues. CDR3 region: CATRVGRSEAFF. The CDR3 bases are TGTGCCACCAGGGTCGGAAGGTCTGAAGCTTTCTTT.

There are a few counts of this clonotype. DNA for the CDR3: TGTGCCAGTAGCCGGCGGGGCGGGGCCACCTACAATGAGCAGTTCTTC. It codes for CASSRRGGATYNEQFF. The V call is TRBV19, the J call TRBJ2-1; D might be TRBD2 (6 bases). V gave up 6 bases and J gave up 2 bases, with 17 bases separating them. In germline, CDR1 is LNHDA, CDR2 SQIVND (reference sequence). The CDR3 runs 16 residues.

This clonotype was observed many times. The chain is built from TRBV7-2 and TRBJ2-7; D gene unclear. Germline V gene lookup returns CDR1 SGHTA and CDR2 FQGNSA. The CDR3 runs to 13 residues. Trimming took 2 bases from V and 4 from J, leaving 9 bases between them. CDR3 protein: CASSLWSGYEQYF. Here the CDR3 DNA reads TGTGCCAGCAGCTTATGGTCCGGGTACGAGCAGTACTTC.

In its sample, this clonotype was seen a few times. V usage is TRBV28 and J usage is TRBJ2-1; 9 nucleotides align to TRBD2. V dropped 5 bases and J dropped 8; count of bases not matched to a gene: 13. The CDR3 sequence is 16 residues long. The germline CDR1 and CDR2 sequences are MDHEN and SYDVKM. CDR3 residues: CASSLTGLARGDEQFF. The CDR3 DNA reads TGTGCCAGCAGTCTAACGGGACTAGCAAGGGGGGATGAGCAGTTCTTC.

This clonotype was seen more than once but under ten times. The chain has TRBV29-1 and TRBJ1-1; D might be TRBD1 (5 bases). The V gene's germline CDR1 is SQVTM and CDR2 ANQGSEA. CDR3 length: 14 residues. Trimming stripped 7 bases from V and 3 bases from J, with 18 bases between. The CDR3 loop reads CSGAWGAGYTEAFF. CDR3 sequence (DNA): TGCAGCGGAGCCTGGGGCGCGGGTTACACTGAAGCTTTCTTT.

CDR3 amino acids: CASSQADTSGGVQFF. CDR3 bases: TGCGCCAGCAGCCAAGCTGACACTAGCGGGGGGGTGCAGTTCTTC. This chain connects TRBV4-3 to TRBJ2-1; 13 bases are a match to TRBD2. The germline CDR1 and CDR2 sequences are LGHNA and YSLEER. The trim removed 1 base at V and 12 bases at J, leaving 6 bases unmatched. The CDR3 runs 15 residues.

The rearrangement uses TRBV6-2 or TRBV6-3 and TRBJ2-2; 9 bases fit TRBD1. V was pared by 5 bases and J by 4 bases, with 8 bases of the junction left unmatched. The CDR3 spans 16 residues. Germline V gene sequence: CDR1 MNHEY, CDR2 SVGEGT. The CDR3 reads CASSPVLDRGTGELFF. CDR3 bases: TGTGCCAGCAGTCCAGTACTGGACAGGGGCACCGGGGAGCTGTTTTTT.

This clonotype was counted a few times. J is TRBJ1-5 and V is TRBV6-6, with a weak D call TRBD1 (5 bases). The germline CDR1 and CDR2 sequences are MNHNY and SVGAGI (reference sequence). The CDR3 sequence is 17 residues long. Deletions cut 6 bases from V and 0 bases from J, with 18 bases between. The CDR3 is CASRTGPAEYSNQPQHF. As DNA, the CDR3 is TGTGCCAGCAGAACAGGCCCAGCGGAGTATAGCAATCAGCCCCAGCATTTT.

Here the CDR3 reads CATSRESENEKLFF. DNA of the CDR3: TGTGCCACCAGCAGAGAGTCGGAGAATGAAAAACTGTTTTTT. The chain employs TRBV15 and TRBJ1-4; no reliable D call. In germline, CDR1 is LNHNV, CDR2 YYDKDF (reference sequence). Deletions cut 0 bases from V and 5 bases from J, with 7 bases between. The CDR3 covers 14 residues. Supplemented by reference TRBV15 and TRBJ1-4, the full variable domain reads DAMVIQNPRYQVTQFGKPVTLSCSQTLNHNVMYWYQQKSSQAPKLLFHYYDKDFNNEADTPDNFQSRRPNTSFCFLDIRSPGLGDTAMYLCATSRESENEKLFFGSGTQLSVL.

This clonotype was counted between two and nine times. The CDR3: CASTNQGGSIYNEQFF. The CDR3 DNA sequence: TGTGCCAGCACCAACCAGGGGGGCTCCATATACAATGAGCAGTTCTTC. This rearrangement joins TRBV5-4 to TRBJ2-1; weak D call: TRBD1 (7 bases). Trimming removed 6 bases from V and 4 bases from J, with 20 bases in between. This CDR3 region has 16 residues. The germline V gene encodes CDR1 SGHNT and CDR2 YYREEE (reference sequence).

The chain carries TRBV27 and TRBJ2-2, with unresolved D. The CDR3 length is 16 residues. Trimming took off 2 bases at V and 8 bases at J, with 18 bases between the two ends. Germline CDR1 MNHEY, CDR2 SMNVEV (reference sequence). The DNA for the CDR3 is TGTGCCAGCAGTTTAAGGGTCGGACCGGTTGGAGGGGAGCTGTTTTTT. The encoded protein is CASSLRVGPVGGELFF.

In its sample, this clonotype was seen a few times. The genes are TRBV5-6 and TRBJ1-6; D gene ambiguous. CDR1 and CDR2 from the germline V gene are SGHDT and YYEEEE. This CDR3 contains 15 residues. The ends were cut back, 5 bases at V and 7 bases at J, with 16 bases in the middle. CDR3 in DNA: TGTGCCAGCAGAACTCTTGGGGAGCGGAATTCACCCCTCCACTTT. It specifies CASRTLGERNSPLHF.

This clonotype has just a few counts. This chain joins TRBV6-1 and TRBJ2-7; D is possibly TRBD1 or TRBD2 (7 bases each). Trimming took 6 bases from V and 4 from J, leaving 16 bases between them. CDR1 is MNHNS and CDR2 is SASEGT in the germline V gene. The CDR3 is 14 residues long. As DNA, the CDR3 is TGTGCCAGCAGGGAGCGGGACAGTTATTACGAGCAGTACTTC. Translated: CASRERDSYYEQYF.

The chain has TRBV5-1 and TRBJ2-7, with TRBD1 as a possible D gene (6 bases). The CDR3 is made up of 16 amino acids. V lost 0 bases, J lost 2 bases, and 15 bases lay in between. Looked up from germline, CDR1 is SGHRS and CDR2 is YFSETQ. The CDR3 coding sequence is TGCGCCAGCAGCTTGGCAGGGGTGGGGGATCCCTACGAGCAGTACTTC. Translating gives CASSLAGVGDPYEQYF.

V is TRBV27 and J is TRBJ2-2; 8 bases are shared with TRBD1. Germline V lookup: CDR1 MNHEY, CDR2 SMNVEV (reference sequence). V gave up 11 bases and J gave up 7 bases; unmatched junction bases: 6. The CDR3 loop spans 12 amino acids. CDR3 amino acids: CAAAGGGGELFF. For the CDR3, the DNA is TGTGCCGCCGCAGGGGGCGGCGGGGAGCTGTTTTTT.

The table lists this clonotype with a few counts. J is TRBJ1-5 and V is TRBV13, with TRBD1 matching 7 bases. This CDR3 region has 16 residues. CDR1 is PRHDT, CDR2 FYEKMQ, per germline (reference sequence). J gave up 4 bases and V 4 bases, and 10 bases lay outside the gene matches. The CDR3 DNA reads TGTGCCAGCAGCTCTTCCGGGGACAGAGAAAATCAGCCCCAGCATTTT. It yields the protein CASSSSGDRENQPQHF.

Regarding this clonotype: This could be a read error, since a much larger clone is one nucleotide away. This chain uses TRBV2 with TRBJ1-1; 7 bases map to TRBD1. The CDR3 consists of 12 residues. Germline CDR1 and CDR2: SNHLY and FYNNEI. CDR3 DNA sequence: TGTGTCAGCAGTGGAGACAGGGCGGAAGCTTTCTTT. Translated: CVSSGDRAEAFF.

This clonotype was counted only a few times. The gene calls are TRBV5-4 and TRBJ2-1, with 12 bases lining up with TRBD2. V was clipped by 4 bases and J by 7 bases; unmatched bases: 6. The CDR3 is 15 amino acids. Per the germline V gene, CDR1 is SGHNT and CDR2 is YYREEE (reference sequence). The CDR3 DNA sequence: TGTGCCAGCAGCCTCAGGACTAGCGGGGAGAATGAGCAGTTCTTC. Amino acid sequence: CASSLRTSGENEQFF.

By share, this clonotype counts as medium-sized. The chain uses TRBV4-1 and TRBJ1-2; perhaps TRBD1 as D (6 bases). CDR3 length: 15 amino acids. The ends were cut back, 3 bases at V and 4 bases at J, with 15 bases in the middle. Germline V gene lookup returns CDR1 MGHRA and CDR2 YSYEKL. The CDR3 DNA follows: TGCGCCAGCAGCCACTTAGACAGGATCTCCTATGGCTACACCTTC. This encodes CASSHLDRISYGYTF.

This clonotype is a singleton in its sample. This chain connects TRBV5-1 to TRBJ2-3; 8 bases map to TRBD2. This CDR3 contains 18 residues. Germline V lookup: CDR1 SGHRS, CDR2 YFSETQ. V lost 0 bases and J lost 3; bases outside the gene matches: 12. CDR3 DNA sequence: TGCGCCAGCAGCTTGGCCTTTCACCTAGCGGGTATGACAGATACGCAGTATTTT. Protein product: CASSLAFHLAGMTDTQYF.

V and J are TRBV9 and TRBJ1-3; TRBD1 is a possible D gene (6 bases). The CDR3 sequence is 16 residues long. Deletions cut 2 bases from V and 0 bases from J, with 12 bases between. Germline CDR1 SGDLS, CDR2 YYNGEE. The CDR3 loop is CASSVEGGNSGNTIYF. The CDR3 DNA reads as TGTGCCAGCAGCGTCGAGGGGGGGAACTCTGGAAACACCATATATTTT.

The V gene is TRBV7-4, the J gene TRBJ1-4, with TRBD1 matching 9 bases. This CDR3 has 14 amino acids. Germline loops: CDR1 SGHVT, CDR2 SQSDAQ. V gave up 5 bases and J gave up 6 bases; unmatched junction bases: 4. The CDR3 sequence is CASSPTGGDEKLFF. For the CDR3, the DNA is TGTGCCAGCAGCCCCACAGGGGGCGATGAAAAACTGTTTTTT.